This is a list of T cell receptor beta chains from one sample in a study of T cell repertoires in cytomegalovirus infection. TCRdb re-called the reads with MiXCR, one entry per CDR3 protein. The profile shows about 830,000 distinct CDR3 sequences, 32% of them singletons. These TCRs are of unknown antigen specificity. Source: cultured CD8+ T cells from PBMCs, taken from culture after CMV antigen stimulation. The receptors shown here come from a human donor in good health (CMV status not recorded). Some clones in this sample may be carry-over from other donors' samples. CDR3s leave out the opening cysteine and the closing phenylalanine or tryptophan.

14	TRBV7-8	TRBJ2-3	ASSVSTSGVTDTQY
11	TRBV6-1	TRBJ2-6	ASSTLGANVLT
11	TRBV6-5	TRBJ1-1	ASGGSVLTEAF
12	TRBV29-1	TRBJ2-1	SVYTGTRYNEQF
15	TRBV12-5	TRBJ1-5	ASGSTWGGGVNQPQH
14	TRBV10-1	TRBJ2-1	ASSESGLAGDNEQF
14	TRBV5-5	TRBJ1-2	ASRPDRSASNYGYT
17	TRBV7-6	TRBJ2-6	ASSLRGGQASSGANVLT
11	TRBV6-8	TRBJ1-2	ASSLKGTGGYT
15	TRBV7-9	TRBJ2-3	ASSLARLDSSTDTQY
11	TRBV6-5	TRBJ2-1	ASSYGAKGEQF
13	TRBV6-6	TRBJ2-6	ASTKTGSGANVLT
16	TRBV10-3	TRBJ2-3	AISESRGGGGLTDTQY
12	TRBV20-1	TRBJ2-1	SARRTSGVYEQF
16	TRBV5-1	TRBJ2-2	ASSFFPRTGPNTGELF
15	TRBV6-1	TRBJ2-4	ASSEAGGGGTKNIQY
11	TRBV29-1	TRBJ2-1	SVAQTGGEGLF
12	TRBV27	TRBJ2-7	ASTVRGPPYEQY